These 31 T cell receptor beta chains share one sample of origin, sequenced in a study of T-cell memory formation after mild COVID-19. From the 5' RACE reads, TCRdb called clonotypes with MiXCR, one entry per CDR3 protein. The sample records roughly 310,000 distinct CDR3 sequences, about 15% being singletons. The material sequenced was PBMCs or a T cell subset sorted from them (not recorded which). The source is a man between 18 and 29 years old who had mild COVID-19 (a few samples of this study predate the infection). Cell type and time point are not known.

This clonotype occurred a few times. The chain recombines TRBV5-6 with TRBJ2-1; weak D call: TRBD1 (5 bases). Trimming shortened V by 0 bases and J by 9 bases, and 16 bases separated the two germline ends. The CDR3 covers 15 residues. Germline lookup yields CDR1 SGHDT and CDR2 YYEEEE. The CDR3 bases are TGTGCCAGCAGCTTGGCGGTCAGGGTGGTTTTTGAGCAGTTCTTC. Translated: CASSLAVRVVFEQFF.

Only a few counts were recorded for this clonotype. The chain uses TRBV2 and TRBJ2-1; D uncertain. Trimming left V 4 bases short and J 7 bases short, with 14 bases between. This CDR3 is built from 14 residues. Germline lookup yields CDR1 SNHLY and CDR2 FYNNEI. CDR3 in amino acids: CASSGSYTSNEQFF. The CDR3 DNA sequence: TGTGCCAGCAGTGGGTCATACACATCTAATGAGCAGTTCTTC.

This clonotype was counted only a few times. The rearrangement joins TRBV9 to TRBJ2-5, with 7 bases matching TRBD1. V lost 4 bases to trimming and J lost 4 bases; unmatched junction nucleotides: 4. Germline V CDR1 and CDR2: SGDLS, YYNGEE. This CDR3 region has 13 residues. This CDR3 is CASSTTGTETQYF. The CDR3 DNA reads TGTGCCAGCAGCACGACAGGGACAGAGACCCAGTACTTC. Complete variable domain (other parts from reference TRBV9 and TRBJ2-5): DSGVTQTPKHLITATGQRVTLRCSPRSGDLSVYWYQQSLDQGLQFLIQYYNGEERAKGNILERFSAQQFPDLHSELNLSSLELGDSALYFCASSTTGTETQYFGPGTRLLVL.

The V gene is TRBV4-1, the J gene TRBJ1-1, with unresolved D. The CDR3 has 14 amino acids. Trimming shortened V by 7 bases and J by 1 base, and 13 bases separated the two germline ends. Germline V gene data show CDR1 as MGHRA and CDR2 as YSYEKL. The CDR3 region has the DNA TGCGCCAGCACCACCGGGCCATGGAACACTGAAGCTTTCTTT. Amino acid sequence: CASTTGPWNTEAFF.

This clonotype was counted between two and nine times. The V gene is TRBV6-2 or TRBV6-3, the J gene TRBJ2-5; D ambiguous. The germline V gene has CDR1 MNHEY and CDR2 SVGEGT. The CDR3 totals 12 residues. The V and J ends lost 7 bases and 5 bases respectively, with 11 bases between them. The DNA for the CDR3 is TGTGCCAGCATGGGAACTCGTGAGACCCAGTACTTC. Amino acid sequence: CASMGTRETQYF.

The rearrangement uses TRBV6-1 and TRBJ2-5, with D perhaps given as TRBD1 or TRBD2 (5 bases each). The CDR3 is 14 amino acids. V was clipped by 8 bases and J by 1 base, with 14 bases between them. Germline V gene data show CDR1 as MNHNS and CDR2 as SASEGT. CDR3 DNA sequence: TGTGCCAGCGTCCGGGACCGAGTCCAAGAGACCCAGTACTTC. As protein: CASVRDRVQETQYF.

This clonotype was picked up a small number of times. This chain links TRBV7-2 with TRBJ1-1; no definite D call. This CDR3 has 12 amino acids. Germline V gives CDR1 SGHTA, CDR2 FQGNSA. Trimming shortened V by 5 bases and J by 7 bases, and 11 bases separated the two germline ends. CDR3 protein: CASSGGGDEAFF. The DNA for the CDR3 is TGTGCCAGCAGCGGCGGCGGAGATGAAGCTTTCTTT.

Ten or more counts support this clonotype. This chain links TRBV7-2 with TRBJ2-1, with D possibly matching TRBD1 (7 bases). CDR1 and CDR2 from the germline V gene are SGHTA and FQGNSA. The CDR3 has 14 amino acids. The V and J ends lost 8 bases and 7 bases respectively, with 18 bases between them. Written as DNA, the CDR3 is TGTGCCAGCGCCCGACAGGGACGGGGGAATGAGCAGTTCTTC. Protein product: CASARQGRGNEQFF.

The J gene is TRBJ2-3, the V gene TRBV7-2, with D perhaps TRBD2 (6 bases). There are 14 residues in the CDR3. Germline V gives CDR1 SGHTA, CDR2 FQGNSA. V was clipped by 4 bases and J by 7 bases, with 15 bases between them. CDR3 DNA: TGTGCCAGCAGCTCGGGAGAGGCCGCGAATACGCAGTATTTT. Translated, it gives CASSSGEAANTQYF.

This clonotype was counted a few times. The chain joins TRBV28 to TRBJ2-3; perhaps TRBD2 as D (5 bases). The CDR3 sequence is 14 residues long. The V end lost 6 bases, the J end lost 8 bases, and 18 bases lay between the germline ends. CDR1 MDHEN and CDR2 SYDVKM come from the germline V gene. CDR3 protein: CASRDSRDAGTQYF. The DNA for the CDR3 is TGTGCCAGCAGAGATTCCCGTGATGCGGGTACGCAGTATTTT. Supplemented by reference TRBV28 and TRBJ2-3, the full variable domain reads DVKVTQSSRYLVKRTGEKVFLECVQDMDHENMFWYRQDPGLGLRLIYFSYDVKMKEKGDIPEGYSVSREKKERFSLILESASTNQTSMYLCASRDSRDAGTQYFGPGTRLTVL.

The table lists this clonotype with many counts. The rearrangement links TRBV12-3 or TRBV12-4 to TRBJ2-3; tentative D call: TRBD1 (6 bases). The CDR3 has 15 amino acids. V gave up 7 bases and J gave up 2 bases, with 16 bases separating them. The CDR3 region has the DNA TGTGCCAGCACCCCCGAGGGGGATCCCACAGATACGCAGTATTTT. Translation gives CASTPEGDPTDTQYF.

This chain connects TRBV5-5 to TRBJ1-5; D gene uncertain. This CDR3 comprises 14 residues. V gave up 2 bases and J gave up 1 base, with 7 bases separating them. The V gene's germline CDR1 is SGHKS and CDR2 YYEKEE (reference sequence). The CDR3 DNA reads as TGTGCCAGCAGCTTATTGGTGAGCAATCAGCCCCAGCATTTT. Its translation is CASSLLVSNQPQHF.

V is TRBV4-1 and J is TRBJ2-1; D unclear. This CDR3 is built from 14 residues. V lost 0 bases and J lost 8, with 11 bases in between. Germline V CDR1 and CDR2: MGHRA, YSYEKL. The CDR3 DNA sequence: TGCGCCAGCAGCCAAGATGAAGGGTTCGATGAGCAGTTCTTC. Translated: CASSQDEGFDEQFF.

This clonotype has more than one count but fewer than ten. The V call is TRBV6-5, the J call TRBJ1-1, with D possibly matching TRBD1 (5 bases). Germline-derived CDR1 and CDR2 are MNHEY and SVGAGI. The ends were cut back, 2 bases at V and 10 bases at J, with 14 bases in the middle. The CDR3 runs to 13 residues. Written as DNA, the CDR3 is TGTGCCAGCAGTTACGACCAGGGCAGAATAGCTTTCTTT. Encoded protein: CASSYDQGRIAFF.

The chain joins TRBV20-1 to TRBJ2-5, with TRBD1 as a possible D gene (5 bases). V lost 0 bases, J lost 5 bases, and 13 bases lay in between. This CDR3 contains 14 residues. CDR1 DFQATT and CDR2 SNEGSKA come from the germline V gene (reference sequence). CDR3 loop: CSARDRAGWETQYF. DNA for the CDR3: TGCAGTGCTAGAGATCGGGCAGGGTGGGAGACCCAGTACTTC.

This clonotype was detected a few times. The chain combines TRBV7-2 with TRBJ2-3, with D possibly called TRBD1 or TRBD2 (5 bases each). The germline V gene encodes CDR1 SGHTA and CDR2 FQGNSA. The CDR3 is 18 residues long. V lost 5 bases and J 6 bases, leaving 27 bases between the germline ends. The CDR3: CASSRERFRSVPGDTQYF. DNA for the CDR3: TGTGCCAGCAGCCGGGAAAGATTCCGGAGCGTACCAGGGGATACGCAGTATTTT.

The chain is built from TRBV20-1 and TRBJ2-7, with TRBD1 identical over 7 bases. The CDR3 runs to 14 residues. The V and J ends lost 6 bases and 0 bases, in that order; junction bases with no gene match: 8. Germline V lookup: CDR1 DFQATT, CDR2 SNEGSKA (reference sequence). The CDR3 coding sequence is TGCAGTGCACCCGACAGGGCCAGCTCCTACGAGCAGTACTTC. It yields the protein CSAPDRASSYEQYF.

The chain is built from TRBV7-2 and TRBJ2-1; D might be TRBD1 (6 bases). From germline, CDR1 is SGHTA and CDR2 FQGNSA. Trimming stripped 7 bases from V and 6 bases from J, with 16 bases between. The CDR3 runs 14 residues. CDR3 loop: CASTGRNRVNEQFF. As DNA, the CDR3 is TGTGCCAGCACCGGCAGAAACAGGGTCAATGAGCAGTTCTTC.

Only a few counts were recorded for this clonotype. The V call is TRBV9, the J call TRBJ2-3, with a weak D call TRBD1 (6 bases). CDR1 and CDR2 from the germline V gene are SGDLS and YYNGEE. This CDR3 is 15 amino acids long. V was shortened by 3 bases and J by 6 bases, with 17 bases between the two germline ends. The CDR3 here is CASSDPPRGWDTQYF. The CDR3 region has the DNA TGTGCCAGCAGCGATCCTCCCAGGGGCTGGGATACGCAGTATTTT.

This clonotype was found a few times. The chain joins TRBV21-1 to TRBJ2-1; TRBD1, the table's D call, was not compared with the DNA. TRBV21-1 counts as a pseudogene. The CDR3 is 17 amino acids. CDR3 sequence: CASSDRQGAGSYNEQFF. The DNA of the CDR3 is TGTGCCAGCAGCGACCGACAGGGGGCGGGGTCCTACAATGAGCAGTTCTTC.

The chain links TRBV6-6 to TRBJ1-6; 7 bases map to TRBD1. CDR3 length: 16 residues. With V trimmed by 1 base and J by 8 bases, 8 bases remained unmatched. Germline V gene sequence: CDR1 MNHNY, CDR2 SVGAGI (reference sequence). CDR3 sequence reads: CASSYLPGQLDSPLHF. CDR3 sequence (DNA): TGTGCCAGCAGTTACTTGCCGGGACAGCTAGATTCACCCCTCCACTTT.

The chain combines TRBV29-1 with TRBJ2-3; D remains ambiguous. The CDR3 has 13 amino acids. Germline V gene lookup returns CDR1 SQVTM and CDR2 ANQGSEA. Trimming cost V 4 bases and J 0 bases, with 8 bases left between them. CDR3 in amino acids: CSVVRASTDTQYF. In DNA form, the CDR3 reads TGCAGCGTTGTCCGAGCAAGCACAGATACGCAGTATTTT.

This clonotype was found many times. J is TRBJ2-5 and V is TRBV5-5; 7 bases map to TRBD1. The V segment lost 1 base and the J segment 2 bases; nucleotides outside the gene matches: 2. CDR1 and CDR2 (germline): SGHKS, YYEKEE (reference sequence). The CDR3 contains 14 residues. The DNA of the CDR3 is TGTGCCAGCAGCTTGATGGGACAGCAAGAGACCCAGTACTTC. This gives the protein CASSLMGQQETQYF.

The DNA of the CDR3 is TGTGCCAGCAGCTCTCGACGGACGGATGAGCAGTTCTTC. Protein: CASSSRRTDEQFF. The chain couples TRBV7-2 to TRBJ2-1; D is unresolved. The CDR3 sequence is 13 residues long. V was pared by 4 bases and J by 8 bases, with 12 bases between. The germline CDR1 and CDR2 sequences are SGHTA and FQGNSA.

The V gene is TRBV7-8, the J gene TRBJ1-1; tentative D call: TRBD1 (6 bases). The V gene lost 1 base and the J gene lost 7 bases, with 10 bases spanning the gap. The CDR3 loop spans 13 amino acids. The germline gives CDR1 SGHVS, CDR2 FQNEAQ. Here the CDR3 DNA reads TGTGCCAGCAGCTTAGGGGGAGGGGGTGAAGCTTTCTTT. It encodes CASSLGGGGEAFF.

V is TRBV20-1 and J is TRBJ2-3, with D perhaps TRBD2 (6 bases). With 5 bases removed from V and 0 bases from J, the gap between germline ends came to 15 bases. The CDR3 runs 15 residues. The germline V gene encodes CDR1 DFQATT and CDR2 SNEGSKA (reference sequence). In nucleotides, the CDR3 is TGCAGTGCTCGGGGGACTTTCCCTAGCACAGATACGCAGTATTTT. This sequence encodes CSARGTFPSTDTQYF.

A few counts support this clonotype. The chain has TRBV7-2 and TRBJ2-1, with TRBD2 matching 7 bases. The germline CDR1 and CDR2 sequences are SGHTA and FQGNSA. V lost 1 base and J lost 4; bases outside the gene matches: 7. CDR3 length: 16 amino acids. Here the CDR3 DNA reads TGTGCCAGCAGCTTAGGGTCTAGCGGAGAGTACAATGAGCAGTTCTTC. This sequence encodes CASSLGSSGEYNEQFF.

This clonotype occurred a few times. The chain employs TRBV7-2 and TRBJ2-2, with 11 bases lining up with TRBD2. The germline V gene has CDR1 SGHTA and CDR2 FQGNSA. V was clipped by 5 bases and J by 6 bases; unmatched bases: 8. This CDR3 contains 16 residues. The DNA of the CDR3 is TGTGCCAGCAGCAAGACGGGACTAGCGGTACCCGGGGAGCTGTTTTTT. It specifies CASSKTGLAVPGELFF.

CDR3 sequence: CASSSGAGGYGYTF. CDR3 coding DNA: TGCGCCAGCAGCTCCGGGGCAGGGGGTTATGGCTACACCTTC. The J gene is TRBJ1-2, the V gene TRBV4-1; 7 positions agree with TRBD1. V was pared by 5 bases and J by 5 bases, with 8 bases of the junction left unmatched. Germline CDR1 reads MGHRA; CDR2 reads YSYEKL. The CDR3 has 14 residues.

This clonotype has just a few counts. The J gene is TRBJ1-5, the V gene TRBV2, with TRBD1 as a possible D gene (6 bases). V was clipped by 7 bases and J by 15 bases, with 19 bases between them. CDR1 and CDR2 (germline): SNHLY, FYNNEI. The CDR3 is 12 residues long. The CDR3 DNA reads TGTGCCAGCACAGGAGAGGGGGGCAGCTTGCATTTT. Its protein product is CASTGEGGSLHF. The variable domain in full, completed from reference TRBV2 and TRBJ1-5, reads EPEVTQTPSHQVTQMGQEVILRCVPISNHLYFYWYRQILGQKVEFLVSFYNNEISEKSEIFDDQFSVERPDGSNFTLKIRSTKLEDSAMYFCASTGEGGSLHFGDGTRLSIL.

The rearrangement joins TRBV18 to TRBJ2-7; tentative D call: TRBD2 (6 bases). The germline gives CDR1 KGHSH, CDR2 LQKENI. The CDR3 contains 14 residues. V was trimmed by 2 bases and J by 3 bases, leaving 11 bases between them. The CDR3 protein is CASSPAGHRYEQYV. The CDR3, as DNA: TGTGCCAGCTCACCAGCGGGGCACCGCTACGAGCAGTACGTC.